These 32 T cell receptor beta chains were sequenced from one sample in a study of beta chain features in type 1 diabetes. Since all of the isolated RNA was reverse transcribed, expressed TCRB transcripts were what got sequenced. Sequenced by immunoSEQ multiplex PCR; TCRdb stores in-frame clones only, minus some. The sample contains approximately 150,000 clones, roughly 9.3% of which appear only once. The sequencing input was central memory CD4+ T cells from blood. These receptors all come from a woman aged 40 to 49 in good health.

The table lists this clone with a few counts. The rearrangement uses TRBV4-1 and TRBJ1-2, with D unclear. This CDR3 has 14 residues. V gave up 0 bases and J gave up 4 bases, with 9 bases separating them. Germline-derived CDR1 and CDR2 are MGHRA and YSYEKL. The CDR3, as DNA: TGCGCCAGCAGCCAAGATCGGAGAGTCTATGGCTACACCTTC. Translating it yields CASSQDRRVYGYTF.

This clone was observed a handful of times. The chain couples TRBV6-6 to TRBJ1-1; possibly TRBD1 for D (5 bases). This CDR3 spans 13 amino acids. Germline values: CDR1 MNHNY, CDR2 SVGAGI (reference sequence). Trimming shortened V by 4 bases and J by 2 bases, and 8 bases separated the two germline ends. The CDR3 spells CASSFQGNTEAFF. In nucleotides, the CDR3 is TGTGCCAGCAGTTTCCAGGGAAACACTGAAGCTTTCTTT.

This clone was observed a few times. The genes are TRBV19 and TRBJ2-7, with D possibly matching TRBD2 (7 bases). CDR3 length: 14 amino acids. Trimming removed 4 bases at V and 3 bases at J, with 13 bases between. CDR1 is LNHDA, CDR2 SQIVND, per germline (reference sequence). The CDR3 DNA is TGTGCCAGTAGTAGAGGGGGGACTAACTACGAGCAGTACTTC. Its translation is CASSRGGTNYEQYF.

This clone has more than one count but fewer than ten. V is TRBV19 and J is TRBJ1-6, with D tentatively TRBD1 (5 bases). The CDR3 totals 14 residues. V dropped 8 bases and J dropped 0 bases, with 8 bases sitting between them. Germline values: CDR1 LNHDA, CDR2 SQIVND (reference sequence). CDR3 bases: TGTGCCAGTCGGGGGAGCTCCTATAATTCACCCCTCCACTTT. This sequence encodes CASRGSSYNSPLHF.

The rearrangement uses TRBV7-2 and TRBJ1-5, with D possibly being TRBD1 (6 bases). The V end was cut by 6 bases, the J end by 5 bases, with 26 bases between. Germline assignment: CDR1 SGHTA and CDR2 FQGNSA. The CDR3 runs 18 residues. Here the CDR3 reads CASRIPRVDMGAHQPQHF. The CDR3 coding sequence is TGTGCCAGCAGAATACCCAGGGTGGATATGGGGGCCCATCAGCCCCAGCATTTT.

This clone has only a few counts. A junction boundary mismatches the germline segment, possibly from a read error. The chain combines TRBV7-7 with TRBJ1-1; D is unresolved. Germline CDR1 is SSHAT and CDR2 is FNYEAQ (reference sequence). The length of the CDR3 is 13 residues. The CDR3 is CASSPRGDTEAFF. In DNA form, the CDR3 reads TGTGCTAGCAGCCCGAGAGGAGACACTGAAGCTTTCTTT.

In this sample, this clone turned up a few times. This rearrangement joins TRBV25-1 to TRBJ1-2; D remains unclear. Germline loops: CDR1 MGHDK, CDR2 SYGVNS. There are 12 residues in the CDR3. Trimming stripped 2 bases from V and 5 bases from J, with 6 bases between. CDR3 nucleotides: TGTGCCAGCAGTGAACAGGCGTATGGCTACACCTTC. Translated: CASSEQAYGYTF.

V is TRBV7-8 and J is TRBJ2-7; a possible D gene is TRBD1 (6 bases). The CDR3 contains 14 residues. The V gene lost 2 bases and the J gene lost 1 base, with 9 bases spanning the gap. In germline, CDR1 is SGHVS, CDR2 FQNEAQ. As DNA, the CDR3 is TGTGCCAGCAGCTTACGCCAGGGGTCCTACGAGCAGTACTTC. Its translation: CASSLRQGSYEQYF.

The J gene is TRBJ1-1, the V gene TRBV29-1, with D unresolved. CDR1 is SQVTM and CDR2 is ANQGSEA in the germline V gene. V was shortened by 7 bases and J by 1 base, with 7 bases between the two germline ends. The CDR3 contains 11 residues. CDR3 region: CSASGNTEAFF. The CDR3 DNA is TGCAGCGCGTCAGGGAACACTGAAGCTTTCTTT.

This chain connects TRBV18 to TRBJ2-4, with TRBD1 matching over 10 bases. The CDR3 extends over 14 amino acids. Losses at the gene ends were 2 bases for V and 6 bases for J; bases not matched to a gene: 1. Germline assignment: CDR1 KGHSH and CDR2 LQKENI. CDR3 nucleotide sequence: TGTGCCAGCTCACCATGGGACAGGGGAAACATTCAGTACTTC. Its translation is CASSPWDRGNIQYF.

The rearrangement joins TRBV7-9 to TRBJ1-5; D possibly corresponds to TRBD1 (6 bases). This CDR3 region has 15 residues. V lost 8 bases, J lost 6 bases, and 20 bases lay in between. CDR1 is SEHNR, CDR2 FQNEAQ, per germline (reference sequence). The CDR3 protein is CASGESGTPSQPQHF. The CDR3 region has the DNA TGTGCCAGCGGGGAATCCGGGACACCAAGTCAGCCCCAGCATTTT. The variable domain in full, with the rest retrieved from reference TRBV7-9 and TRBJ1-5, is DTGVSQNPRHKITKRGQNVTFRCDPISEHNRLYWYRQTLGQGPEFLTYFQNEAQLEKSRLLSDRFSAERPKGSFSTLEIQRTEQGDSAMYLCASGESGTPSQPQHFGDGTRLSIL.

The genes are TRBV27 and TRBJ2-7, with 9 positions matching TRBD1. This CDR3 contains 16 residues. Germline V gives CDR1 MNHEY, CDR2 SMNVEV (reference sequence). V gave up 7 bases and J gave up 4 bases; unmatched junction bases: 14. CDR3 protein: CASTKGTGPMGYEQYF. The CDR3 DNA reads TGTGCCAGCACCAAAGGGACAGGGCCAATGGGGTACGAGCAGTACTTC.

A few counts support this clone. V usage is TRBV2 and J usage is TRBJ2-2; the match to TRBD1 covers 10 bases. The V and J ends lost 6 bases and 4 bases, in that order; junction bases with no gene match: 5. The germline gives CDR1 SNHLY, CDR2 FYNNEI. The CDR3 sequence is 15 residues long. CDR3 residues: CASSSGTGATGELFF. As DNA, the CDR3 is TGTGCCAGCAGCTCCGGGACAGGGGCCACCGGGGAGCTGTTTTTT.

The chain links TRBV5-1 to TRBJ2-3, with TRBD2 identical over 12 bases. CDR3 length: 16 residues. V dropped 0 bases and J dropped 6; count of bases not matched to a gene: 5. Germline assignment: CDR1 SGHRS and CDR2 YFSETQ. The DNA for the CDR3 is TGCGCCAGCAGCTTGGGACTAGCGGGGGCATCTGATACGCAGTATTTT. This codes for CASSLGLAGASDTQYF.

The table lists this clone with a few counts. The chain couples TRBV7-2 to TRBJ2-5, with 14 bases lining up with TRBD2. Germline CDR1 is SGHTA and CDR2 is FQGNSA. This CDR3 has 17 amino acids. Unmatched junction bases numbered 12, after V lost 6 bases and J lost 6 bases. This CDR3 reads CASSPGTSGGPGKTQYF. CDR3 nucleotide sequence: TGTGCCAGCAGTCCCGGGACTAGCGGGGGCCCGGGGAAGACCCAGTACTTC.

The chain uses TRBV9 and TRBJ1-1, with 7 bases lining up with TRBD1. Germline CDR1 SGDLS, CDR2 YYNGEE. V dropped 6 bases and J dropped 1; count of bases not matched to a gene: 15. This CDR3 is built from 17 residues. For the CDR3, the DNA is TGTGCCAGCACCCTAGCCCCCCTTAGGACAGGGAACACTGAAGCTTTCTTT. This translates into CASTLAPLRTGNTEAFF.

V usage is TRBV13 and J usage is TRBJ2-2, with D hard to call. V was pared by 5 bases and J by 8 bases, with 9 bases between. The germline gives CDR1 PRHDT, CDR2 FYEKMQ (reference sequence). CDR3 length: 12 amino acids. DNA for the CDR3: TGTGCCAGCAGCCCTAGGAAAGGGGAGCTGTTTTTT. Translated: CASSPRKGELFF.

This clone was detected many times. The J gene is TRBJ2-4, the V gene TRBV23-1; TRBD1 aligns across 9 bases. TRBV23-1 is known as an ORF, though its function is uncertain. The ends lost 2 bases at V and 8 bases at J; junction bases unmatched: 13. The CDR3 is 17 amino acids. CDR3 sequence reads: CASSQPRQGVINDIQYF. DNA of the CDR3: TGCGCCAGCAGTCAACCAAGACAGGGGGTGATTAACGACATTCAGTACTTC.

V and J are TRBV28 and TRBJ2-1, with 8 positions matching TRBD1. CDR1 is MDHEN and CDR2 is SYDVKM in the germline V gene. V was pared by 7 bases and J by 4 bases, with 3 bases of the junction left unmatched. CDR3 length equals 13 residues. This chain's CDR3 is CASIQGAYNEQFF. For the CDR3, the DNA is TGTGCCAGCATCCAGGGGGCGTACAATGAGCAGTTCTTC. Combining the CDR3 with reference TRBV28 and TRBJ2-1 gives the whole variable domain DVKVTQSSRYLVKRTGEKVFLECVQDMDHENMFWYRQDPGLGLRLIYFSYDVKMKEKGDIPEGYSVSREKKERFSLILESASTNQTSMYLCASIQGAYNEQFFGPGTRLTVL.

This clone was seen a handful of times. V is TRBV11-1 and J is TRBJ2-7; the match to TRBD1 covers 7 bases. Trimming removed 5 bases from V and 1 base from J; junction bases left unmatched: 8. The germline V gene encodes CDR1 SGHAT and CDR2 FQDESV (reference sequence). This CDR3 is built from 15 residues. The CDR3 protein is CASSLTRTGSYEQYF. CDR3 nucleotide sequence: TGTGCCAGCAGCCTTACGAGGACAGGTTCCTACGAGCAGTACTTC.

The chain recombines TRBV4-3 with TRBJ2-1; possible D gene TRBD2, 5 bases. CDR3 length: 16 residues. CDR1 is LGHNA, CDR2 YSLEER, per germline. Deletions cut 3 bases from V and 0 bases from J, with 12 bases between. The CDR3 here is CASSHTARGSYNEQFF. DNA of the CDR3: TGCGCCAGCAGCCACACGGCCCGGGGCTCCTACAATGAGCAGTTCTTC.

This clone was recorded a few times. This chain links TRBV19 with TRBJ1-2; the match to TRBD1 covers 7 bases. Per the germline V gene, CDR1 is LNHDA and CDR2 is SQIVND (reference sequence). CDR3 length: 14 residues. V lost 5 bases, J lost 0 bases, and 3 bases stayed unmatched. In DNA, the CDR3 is TGTGCCAGTAGTGGACAGGCTACTAACTATGGCTACACCTTC. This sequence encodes CASSGQATNYGYTF. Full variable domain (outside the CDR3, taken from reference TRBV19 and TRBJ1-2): DGGITQSPKYLFRKEGQNVTLSCEQNLNHDAMYWYRQDPGQGLRLIYYSQIVNDFQKGDIAEGYSVSREKKESFPLTVTSAQKNPTAFYLCASSGQATNYGYTFGSGTRLTVV.

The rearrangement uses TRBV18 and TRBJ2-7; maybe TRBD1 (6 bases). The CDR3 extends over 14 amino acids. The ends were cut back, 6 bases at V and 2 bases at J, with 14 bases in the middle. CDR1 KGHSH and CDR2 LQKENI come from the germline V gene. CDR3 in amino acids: CASSQGTGTYEQYF. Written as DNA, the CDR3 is TGTGCCAGCTCCCAAGGCACAGGGACCTACGAGCAGTACTTC.

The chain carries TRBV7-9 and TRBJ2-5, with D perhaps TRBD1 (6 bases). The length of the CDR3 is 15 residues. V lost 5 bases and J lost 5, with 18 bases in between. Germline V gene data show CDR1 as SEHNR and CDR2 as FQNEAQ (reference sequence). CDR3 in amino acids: CASSGSGIGQETQYF. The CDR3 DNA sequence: TGTGCCAGCAGCGGCTCCGGGATCGGACAGGAGACCCAGTACTTC.

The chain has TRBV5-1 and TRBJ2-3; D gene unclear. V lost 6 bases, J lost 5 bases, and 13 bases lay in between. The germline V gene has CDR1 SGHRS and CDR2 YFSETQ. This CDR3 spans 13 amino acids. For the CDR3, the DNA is TGCGCCAGCATAGATGGTAATGGAGATACGCAGTATTTT. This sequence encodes CASIDGNGDTQYF.

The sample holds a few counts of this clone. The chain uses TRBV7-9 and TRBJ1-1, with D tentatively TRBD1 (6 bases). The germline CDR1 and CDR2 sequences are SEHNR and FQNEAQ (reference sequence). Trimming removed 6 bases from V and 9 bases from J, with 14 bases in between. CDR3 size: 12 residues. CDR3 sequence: CASRVTQGKAFF. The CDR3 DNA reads TGTGCCAGCAGGGTAACTCAGGGGAAAGCTTTCTTT.

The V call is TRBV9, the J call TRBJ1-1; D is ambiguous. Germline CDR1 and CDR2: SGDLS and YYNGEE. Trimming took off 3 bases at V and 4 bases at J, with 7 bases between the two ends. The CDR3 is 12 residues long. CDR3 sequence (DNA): TGTGCCAGCAGCGCGGGTTTCACTGAAGCTTTCTTT. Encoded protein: CASSAGFTEAFF. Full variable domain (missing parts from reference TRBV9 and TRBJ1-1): DSGVTQTPKHLITATGQRVTLRCSPRSGDLSVYWYQQSLDQGLQFLIQYYNGEERAKGNILERFSAQQFPDLHSELNLSSLELGDSALYFCASSAGFTEAFFGQGTRLTVV.

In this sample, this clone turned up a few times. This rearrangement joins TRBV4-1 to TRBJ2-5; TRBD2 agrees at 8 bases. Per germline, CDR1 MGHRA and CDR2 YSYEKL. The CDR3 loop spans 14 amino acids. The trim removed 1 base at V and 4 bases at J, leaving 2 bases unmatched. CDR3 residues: CASSQAAGGETQYF. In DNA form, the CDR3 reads TGCGCCAGCAGCCAAGCTGCGGGGGGAGAGACCCAGTACTTC.

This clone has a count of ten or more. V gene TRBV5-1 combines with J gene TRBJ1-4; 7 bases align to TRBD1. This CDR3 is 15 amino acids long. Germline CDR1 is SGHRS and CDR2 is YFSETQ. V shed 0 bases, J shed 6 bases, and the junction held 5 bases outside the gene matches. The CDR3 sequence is CASSLVTGADEKLFF. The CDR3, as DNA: TGCGCCAGCAGCTTGGTCACAGGGGCAGATGAAAAACTGTTTTTT.

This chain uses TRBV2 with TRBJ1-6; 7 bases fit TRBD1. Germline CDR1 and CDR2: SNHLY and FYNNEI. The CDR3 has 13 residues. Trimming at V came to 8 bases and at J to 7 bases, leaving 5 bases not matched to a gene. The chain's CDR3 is CASDRAGNSPLHF. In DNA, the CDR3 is TGTGCCAGCGACAGGGCTGGGAATTCACCCCTCCACTTT.

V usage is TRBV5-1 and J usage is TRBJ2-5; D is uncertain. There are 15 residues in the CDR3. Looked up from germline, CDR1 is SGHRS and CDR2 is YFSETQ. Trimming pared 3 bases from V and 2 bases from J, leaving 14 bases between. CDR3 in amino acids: CASSSTGGGQETQYF. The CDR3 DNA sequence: TGCGCCAGCAGCTCTACGGGTGGCGGACAAGAGACCCAGTACTTC.

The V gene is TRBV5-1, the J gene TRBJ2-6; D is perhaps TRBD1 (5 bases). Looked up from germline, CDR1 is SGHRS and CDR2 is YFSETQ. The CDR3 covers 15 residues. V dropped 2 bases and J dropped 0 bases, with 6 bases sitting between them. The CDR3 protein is CASSLQDSGANVLTF. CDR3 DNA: TGCGCCAGCAGCTTACAGGACTCTGGGGCCAACGTCCTGACTTTC.